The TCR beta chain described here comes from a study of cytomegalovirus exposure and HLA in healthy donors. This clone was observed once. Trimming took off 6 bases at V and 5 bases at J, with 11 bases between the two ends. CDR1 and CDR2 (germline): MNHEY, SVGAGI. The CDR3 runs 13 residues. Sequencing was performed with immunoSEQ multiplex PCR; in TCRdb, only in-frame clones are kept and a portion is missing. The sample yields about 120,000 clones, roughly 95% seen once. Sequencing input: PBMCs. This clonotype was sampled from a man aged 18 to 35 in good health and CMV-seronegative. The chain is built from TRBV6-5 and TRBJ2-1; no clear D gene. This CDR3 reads CASSLSSNNEQFF. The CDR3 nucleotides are TGTGCCAGCAGCCTATCATCCAACAATGAGCAGTTCTTC.